This is a list of T cell receptor beta chains from one sample in a study of T cells in Graves' hyperthyroidism and ophthalmopathy. TCRdb re-called the multiplex PCR reads with MiXCR, one entry per CDR3 protein. The table shows about 640,000 distinct CDR3 sequences, with less than 25% occurring only once. Material for sequencing was blood. Every receptor here comes from a man aged 25 to 40 with Graves' ophthalmopathy. Both conserved end residues are trimmed from each CDR3. The D gene is left open where the match is weak.

V	D	J	CDR3
TRBV20-1	NA	TRBJ2-1	SDRGSYNEQF
TRBV3-1	NA	TRBJ1-3	ASSHRQSGNTIY
TRBV18	NA	TRBJ2-2	ASSPPNRDVGELF
TRBV30	NA	TRBJ2-7	AWSDSTVSSYEQY
TRBV20-1	NA	TRBJ2-3	SASFEGTADTQY
TRBV7-2	TRBD2	TRBJ2-5	ASSQRLAGFQETQY
TRBV6-1	NA	TRBJ2-3	ASSETPTDTQY
TRBV12-3/TRBV12-4	NA	TRBJ2-3	ASSLLLTQGNTDTQY
TRBV11-1	TRBD2	TRBJ2-3	ASSLVGGRGADTQY
TRBV5-1	NA	TRBJ1-1	ASSMTAGNTEAF
TRBV20-1	TRBD1	TRBJ1-1	SAGDPGTGGTEAF
TRBV29-1	TRBD1	TRBJ2-1	SVPRGGDEQF
TRBV20-1	NA	TRBJ2-3	SARYGTADTQY
TRBV6-4	NA	TRBJ2-2	ASSYSSGRTGELF
TRBV7-3	NA	TRBJ2-3	ASSLTAGTSTDTQY
TRBV15	NA	TRBJ2-1	ATSRDGGLNEQF
TRBV9	NA	TRBJ2-5	ASSAYGTSLRETQY
TRBV10-3	NA	TRBJ2-5	ASSCEPSDPAQETQY
TRBV12-3/TRBV12-4	NA	TRBJ2-5	ASSLSPTGIQETQY
TRBV7-9	NA	TRBJ1-2	ASRDGRTAGYGYT
TRBV6-1	NA	TRBJ2-5	ASTRYGAGETQY
TRBV28	TRBD1	TRBJ2-1	AVISGQGASNEQF
TRBV29-1	TRBD2	TRBJ2-5	SVERGRAGETQY
TRBV7-2	NA	TRBJ2-7	ASSWTVLYEQY
TRBV16	NA	TRBJ1-4	ASSQSTSGNEKLF
TRBV6-2/TRBV6-3	TRBD2	TRBJ2-3	ASSYSTGRASADTQY
TRBV12-3/TRBV12-4	NA	TRBJ2-3	ASSSGRVDTQY
TRBV16	NA	TRBJ2-5	ASSQSSPQETQY
TRBV20-1	TRBD1	TRBJ1-2	SARAAGTGSGYT
TRBV5-6	TRBD1	TRBJ1-6	ASSLVSGQANSPLH
TRBV5-1	NA	TRBJ2-1	ASSLDVGSYNEQF
TRBV20-1	NA	TRBJ2-7	SARTRRGKSYEQY
TRBV10-3	TRBD1	TRBJ2-7	ATLDRASYEQY
TRBV20-1	NA	TRBJ2-7	SARGVAPYEQY
TRBV28	TRBD2	TRBJ2-7	ASSLRWSGINEQY
TRBV20-1	NA	TRBJ2-2	SARLELSGELF
TRBV27	NA	TRBJ2-7	ATYGPGAYEQY
TRBV28	TRBD1	TRBJ2-7	ASSFAQGAVEQY
TRBV9	NA	TRBJ1-1	ASRKGEMNTEAF
TRBV7-2	NA	TRBJ2-7	ASSLEGHRLYEQY
TRBV20-1	NA	TRBJ2-1	SARGGNYNEQF
TRBV10-3	NA	TRBJ1-6	AIGRERPDSPLH
TRBV12-3/TRBV12-4	TRBD1	TRBJ2-7	ASSLGQGTYSSYEQY
TRBV30	NA	TRBJ2-7	AWSSVGYEQY
TRBV19	TRBD2	TRBJ2-7	ASSSRTSGSREQY
TRBV29-1	TRBD2	TRBJ2-1	SVVLAEIYNEQF
TRBV27	NA	TRBJ1-4	ASSLVAGGEKLF
TRBV6-5	NA	TRBJ2-5	ASSYFSGQETQY
TRBV4-1	NA	TRBJ2-7	ASSQVILDEQY
TRBV5-1	NA	TRBJ1-2	ASSVVGAGVNYGYT
TRBV5-1	NA	TRBJ2-1	ASSFDLANNEQF
TRBV27	TRBD1	TRBJ1-6	ATMDRSGYNSPLH
TRBV20-1	NA	TRBJ2-3	SASVRKRKLTDTQY
TRBV7-2	NA	TRBJ2-3	ASSLAALVTQY
TRBV27	NA	TRBJ2-6	ASGFSLASGANVLT
TRBV28	TRBD1	TRBJ1-3	ASRVTGTGVGNTIY
TRBV20-1	TRBD1	TRBJ2-5	SAEDRGRTQY
TRBV6-2/TRBV6-3	TRBD2	TRBJ2-1	ASSSYITSGNEDSPNEQF
TRBV20-1	NA	TRBJ1-5	SASGRINQPQH